These 25 T cell receptor beta chains came from one sample sequenced in a study of cytomegalovirus exposure and HLA in healthy donors. PCR involved 60 Vbeta and 13 Jbeta primers. TCRdb's table, derived via immunoSEQ multiplex PCR, lists solely in-frame clones and lacks some. Among 150,000 or so clones listed, over 65% were seen once. Material: PBMCs. Receptors were obtained from a man aged 40-50 years in good health and CMV-seropositive.

The chain has TRBV7-9 and TRBJ2-7, with D hard to call. CDR1 and CDR2 (germline): SEHNR, FQNEAQ (reference sequence). Between the trimmed V and J ends, which lost 2 bases and 6 bases, there was a span of 8 bases. The CDR3 has 12 amino acids. CDR3 residues: CASSLLDSEQYF. The CDR3 DNA is TGTGCCAGCAGCTTACTAGACTCCGAGCAGTACTTC.

As concerns this clone: Germline is not matched at one junction end, which may reflect a read error. V usage is TRBV15 and J usage is TRBJ1-5; 8 positions agree with TRBD1. The CDR3 totals 15 residues. CDR1 is LNHNV and CDR2 is YYDKDF in the germline V gene (reference sequence). The CDR3 reads CATSRPDRGNQSQHF. In DNA form, the CDR3 reads TGTGCCACCAGCAGACCCGACAGGGGCAATCAGTCCCAGCATTTT.

This clone was observed a single time. CDR3 residues: CASSAPRDSLYGYTF. The CDR3 nucleotides are TGTGCCAGCAGTGCACCCCGGGACAGCCTCTATGGCTACACCTTC. The chain uses TRBV28 and TRBJ1-2, with TRBD1 matching 7 bases. The V and J ends lost 5 bases and 4 bases, in that order; junction bases with no gene match: 10. This CDR3 has 15 residues. In germline, CDR1 is MDHEN, CDR2 SYDVKM.

This clone was counted only a few times. The CDR3 DNA is TGTGCCAGCAGTACGTTTAGCGGGATTGGAGAGCAGTACTTC. Translated, it gives CASSTFSGIGEQYF. The chain carries TRBV28 and TRBJ2-7; 8 nucleotides match TRBD2. The germline V gene encodes CDR1 MDHEN and CDR2 SYDVKM. V shed 5 bases, J shed 7 bases, and the junction held 10 bases outside the gene matches. The CDR3 is made up of 14 amino acids. The full variable domain, rest sourced from reference TRBV28 and TRBJ2-7, is DVKVTQSSRYLVKRTGEKVFLECVQDMDHENMFWYRQDPGLGLRLIYFSYDVKMKEKGDIPEGYSVSREKKERFSLILESASTNQTSMYLCASSTFSGIGEQYFGPGTRLTVT.

V is TRBV6-1 and J is TRBJ2-5; 8 bases map to TRBD1. J was trimmed by 5 bases and V by 4 bases; bases with no gene match: 3. The germline V gene has CDR1 MNHNS and CDR2 SASEGT. The CDR3 consists of 13 residues. CDR3 residues: CASSGTGFETQYF. CDR3 sequence (DNA): TGTGCCAGCAGTGGGACAGGGTTCGAGACCCAGTACTTC.

This rearrangement joins TRBV27 to TRBJ2-1; 9 bases match TRBD2. The V gene end was trimmed by 8 bases and the J gene end by 1 base; junction bases not matched to a gene: 12. Germline values: CDR1 MNHEY, CDR2 SMNVEV (reference sequence). This CDR3 contains 17 residues. CDR3 region: CASSTRASGDSYNEQFF. The CDR3 DNA sequence: TGTGCCAGCTCAACTCGGGCTAGCGGGGATTCCTACAATGAGCAGTTCTTC.

About this clone itself: The junction does not match germline at one end; this may be a read error. The chain has TRBV5-1 and TRBJ2-7; a possible D gene is TRBD2 (7 bases). This CDR3 has 16 amino acids. Germline values: CDR1 SGHRS, CDR2 YFSETQ. CDR3 loop: CASGLELSQGRDEQYF. CDR3 DNA: TGCGCCAGCGGCTTGGAACTCTCCCAGGGGAGGGACGAGCAGTACTTC.

V gene TRBV29-1 combines with J gene TRBJ2-5, with 13 bases lining up with TRBD2. CDR3 length: 14 amino acids. Unmatched junction bases numbered 6, after V lost 7 bases and J lost 4 bases. Germline-derived CDR1 and CDR2 are SQVTM and ANQGSEA. The CDR3 spells CSAGTSGAAETQYF. CDR3 DNA: TGCAGCGCTGGGACTAGCGGGGCCGCAGAGACCCAGTACTTC.

This CDR3 reads CASSRGLAGGYSYEQYF. Written as DNA, the CDR3 is TGTGCCAGCAGCCGGGGACTAGCGGGAGGTTACTCCTACGAGCAGTACTTC. This rearrangement joins TRBV9 to TRBJ2-7, with 15 bases that match TRBD2. V gave up 4 bases and J gave up 0 bases; unmatched junction bases: 5. CDR3 length: 17 amino acids. Germline CDR1 reads SGDLS; CDR2 reads YYNGEE.

The V and J genes are TRBV28 and TRBJ2-7, with 9 bases that match TRBD1. From germline, CDR1 is MDHEN and CDR2 SYDVKM. V shed 6 bases, J shed 3 bases, and the junction held 12 bases outside the gene matches. This CDR3 is built from 16 residues. CDR3 in DNA: TGTGCCAGCAGCGGACAGGGGATGGGGACAGACTACGAGCAGTACTTC. Translation gives CASSGQGMGTDYEQYF.

The chain carries TRBV7-8 and TRBJ2-2, with 9 positions matching TRBD2. V shed 6 bases and J 3 bases; nucleotides not matched to a gene: 8. Per germline, CDR1 SGHVS and CDR2 FQNEAQ. The CDR3 loop spans 16 amino acids. CDR3 in amino acids: CASRVFLAGHTGELFF. In DNA form, the CDR3 reads TGTGCCAGCAGGGTTTTCCTAGCGGGGCACACCGGGGAGCTGTTTTTT. Using reference TRBV7-8 and TRBJ2-2 for the parts outside the CDR3, the full variable domain is GAGVSQSPRYKVAKRGQDVALRCDPISGHVSLFWYQQALGQGPEFLTYFQNEAQLDKSGLPSDRFFAERPEGSVSTLKIQRTQQEDSAVYLCASRVFLAGHTGELFFGEGSRLTVL.

This chain connects TRBV7-2 to TRBJ2-3, with TRBD2 identical over 16 bases. CDR3 length: 15 amino acids. J lost 4 bases, V lost 6 bases, and 1 base had no gene match. Looked up from germline, CDR1 is SGHTA and CDR2 is FQGNSA. DNA of the CDR3: TGTGCCAGCAGGGGGACTAGCGGGAGGGCAGATACGCAGTATTTT. It translates to CASRGTSGRADTQYF.

The chain couples TRBV7-2 to TRBJ1-1; D is unresolved. Trimming stripped 5 bases from V and 3 bases from J, with 13 bases between. This CDR3 has 14 residues. The V gene's germline CDR1 is SGHTA and CDR2 FQGNSA. CDR3 loop: CASSPDGRHTEAFF. The DNA for the CDR3 is TGTGCCAGCAGCCCGGACGGGAGGCACACTGAAGCTTTCTTT.

With respect to this clone: At the DNA level, this CDR3 is encoded by other sequences in the same sample as well. The V and J genes are TRBV14 and TRBJ2-2; weak D call: TRBD1 (6 bases). The CDR3 covers 13 residues. V was clipped by 2 bases and J by 5 bases, with 6 bases between them. Germline V gene lookup returns CDR1 SGHDN and CDR2 FVKESK. CDR3 sequence reads: CASSQQGTGELFF. CDR3 nucleotides: TGTGCCAGCAGCCAACAGGGGACCGGGGAGCTGTTTTTT.

The rearrangement links TRBV11-3 to TRBJ2-2, with 11 bases identical to TRBD2. CDR1 and CDR2 (germline): SGHNT, YENEEA. The CDR3 consists of 17 residues. V trimming: 3 bases; J trimming: 0 bases; junction bases outside the gene matches: 3. The DNA of the CDR3 is TGTGCCAGCAGCTTGGGGGGACTAGCGGCGAACACCGGGGAGCTGTTTTTT. Protein sequence: CASSLGGLAANTGELFF.

The V call is TRBV19, the J call TRBJ2-5; 8 bases map to TRBD1. There are 15 residues in the CDR3. The V segment lost 5 bases and the J segment 1 base; nucleotides outside the gene matches: 6. Germline V gives CDR1 LNHDA, CDR2 SQIVND (reference sequence). CDR3 amino acids: CASSQGAGGQETQYF. DNA of the CDR3: TGTGCCAGTAGTCAGGGGGCAGGGGGCCAAGAGACCCAGTACTTC.

The V gene is TRBV2, the J gene TRBJ2-5; D gene ambiguous. Between the trimmed V and J ends, which lost 4 bases and 2 bases, there was a span of 8 bases. The germline V gene encodes CDR1 SNHLY and CDR2 FYNNEI. The CDR3 has 13 amino acids. The CDR3 protein is CASSVLLQETQYF. In nucleotides, the CDR3 is TGTGCCAGCAGTGTTTTGTTACAAGAGACCCAGTACTTC.

The chain uses TRBV9 and TRBJ2-1; TRBD2 is a possible D gene (5 bases). This CDR3 comprises 14 residues. Deletions cut 0 bases from V and 8 bases from J, with 12 bases between. The germline CDR1 and CDR2 sequences are SGDLS and YYNGEE. The CDR3 reads CASSVEARADEQFF. The CDR3 region has the DNA TGTGCCAGCAGCGTAGAGGCGCGGGCGGATGAGCAGTTCTTC.

The chain couples TRBV5-6 to TRBJ2-5, with D perhaps matching TRBD1 (6 bases). Trimming took 0 bases from V and 3 from J, leaving 12 bases between them. Germline CDR1 SGHDT, CDR2 YYEEEE. The CDR3 consists of 15 residues. CDR3 region: CASSLGGRYEETQYF. CDR3 in DNA: TGTGCCAGCAGCTTGGGGGGGCGGTACGAAGAGACCCAGTACTTC.

This clone was found a few times. This rearrangement joins TRBV6-5 to TRBJ1-4; TRBD1 matches at 8 bases. The germline gives CDR1 MNHEY, CDR2 SVGAGI. The V and J ends lost 2 bases and 2 bases, in that order; junction bases with no gene match: 4. The CDR3 has 16 residues. The CDR3, as DNA: TGTGCCAGCAGTTACGGCGGACAGGGTACTAATGAAAAACTGTTTTTT. Its translation is CASSYGGQGTNEKLFF.

CDR3 amino acids: CASSPTVGRGRSGELFF. CDR3 DNA: TGTGCCAGCAGTCCCACGGTGGGCAGGGGGCGATCCGGGGAGCTGTTTTTT. The chain recombines TRBV27 with TRBJ2-2; 8 nucleotides match TRBD1. The ends lost 5 bases at V and 6 bases at J; junction bases unmatched: 14. The CDR3 contains 17 residues. The germline gives CDR1 MNHEY, CDR2 SMNVEV (reference sequence).

In the case of this clone: Other DNA sequences of this sample code for an identical CDR3. The chain recombines TRBV9 with TRBJ2-5, with D possibly TRBD1 on 5 matching bases. Trimming took 2 bases from V and 1 from J, leaving 6 bases between them. CDR1 and CDR2 from the germline V gene are SGDLS and YYNGEE. The CDR3 spans 13 residues. The CDR3: CASSVRVQETQYF. CDR3 nucleotide sequence: TGTGCCAGCAGCGTCAGGGTCCAAGAGACCCAGTACTTC.

The chain couples TRBV6-1 to TRBJ1-5, with 8 bases lining up with TRBD1. This CDR3 has 14 residues. Germline values: CDR1 MNHNS, CDR2 SASEGT. The ends lost 4 bases at V and 7 bases at J; junction bases unmatched: 6. For the CDR3, the DNA is TGTGCCAGCAGTGGACAGGGGACGTCACAGCCCCAGCATTTT. As protein: CASSGQGTSQPQHF.

This clone appeared a few times. The chain has TRBV7-3 and TRBJ2-1; perhaps TRBD2 as D (6 bases). V was clipped by 3 bases and J by 4 bases, with 16 bases between them. The germline V gene has CDR1 SGHTA and CDR2 FQGTGA. This CDR3 contains 16 residues. CDR3: CASSFDASAKYNEQFF. The CDR3 DNA sequence: TGTGCCAGCAGCTTTGACGCTAGCGCGAAATACAATGAGCAGTTCTTC.

CDR3 in amino acids: CASSIVTGGPKETQYF. CDR3 nucleotide sequence: TGTGCCAGTAGTATAGTCACTGGGGGCCCGAAAGAGACCCAGTACTTC. The chain is built from TRBV19 and TRBJ2-5; D might be TRBD1 (6 bases). The germline V gene encodes CDR1 LNHDA and CDR2 SQIVND (reference sequence). The CDR3 sequence is 16 residues long. V was shortened by 1 base and J by 3 bases, with 15 bases between the two germline ends. Full variable domain (outside the CDR3, taken from reference TRBV19 and TRBJ2-5): DGGITQSPKYLFRKEGQNVTLSCEQNLNHDAMYWYRQDPGQGLRLIYYSQIVNDFQKGDIAEGYSVSREKKESFPLTVTSAQKNPTAFYLCASSIVTGGPKETQYFGPGTRLLVL.